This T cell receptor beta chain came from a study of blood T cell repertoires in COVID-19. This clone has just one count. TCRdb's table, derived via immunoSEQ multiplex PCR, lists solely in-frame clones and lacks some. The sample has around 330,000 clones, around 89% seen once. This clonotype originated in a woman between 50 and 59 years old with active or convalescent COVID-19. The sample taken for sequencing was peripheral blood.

CDR3 in amino acids: CASSVGVLAGPGDTQYF. CDR3 nucleotides: TGTGCCAGCAGCGTAGGTGTACTAGCGGGGCCAGGAGATACGCAGTATTTT. The V gene is TRBV9, the J gene TRBJ2-3; 10 nucleotides align to TRBD2. Trimming cost V 0 bases and J 5 bases; bases outside gene matches: 9. Germline CDR1 SGDLS, CDR2 YYNGEE. This CDR3 has 17 amino acids.